One and the same sample provided the 12 T cell receptor beta chains below, sequenced in a study of T cells in Graves' hyperthyroidism and ophthalmopathy. Researchers took RNA transcripts and amplified the TCR beta CDR3 regions from them. Initially, a first-round RT-PCR of the TCR CDR3 employed the HTBI primer set. TCRdb re-derived calls from the multiplex PCR reads in MiXCR, one entry per CDR3 protein. The sample includes about 300,000 distinct CDR3 sequences, approximately 18% of them seen just once. Sequenced sample: blood. The receptors were gathered from a middle-aged man with Graves' ophthalmopathy.

This clonotype was seen a few times. The gene calls are TRBV7-2 and TRBJ2-1; TRBD2 agrees at 10 bases. This CDR3 comprises 14 residues. Per germline, CDR1 SGHTA and CDR2 FQGNSA. The V gene end was trimmed by 8 bases and the J gene end by 8 bases; junction bases not matched to a gene: 9. DNA of the CDR3: TGTGCCAGCCGGAAACTAGCGGGATTGGATGAGCAGTTCTTC. It encodes CASRKLAGLDEQFF.

This clonotype occurred a few times. The J gene is TRBJ1-5, the V gene TRBV19; 9 bases are shared with TRBD1. Germline V gene lookup returns CDR1 LNHDA and CDR2 SQIVND (reference sequence). This CDR3 has 13 residues. V dropped 5 bases and J dropped 6; count of bases not matched to a gene: 2. In nucleotides, the CDR3 is TGTGCCAGTAGTCAACAGGGGGCTCAGCCCCAGCATTTT. Amino acids: CASSQQGAQPQHF.

Concerning this clonotype itself: The junction shows a germline mismatch at one end, possibly a read error. This chain uses TRBV14 with TRBJ2-4, with D perhaps matching TRBD2 (5 bases). CDR1 is SGHDN, CDR2 FVKESK, per germline. The CDR3 covers 14 residues. Here the CDR3 reads CAGSQVGGRNIQYF. In DNA form, the CDR3 reads TGTGCCGGCAGCCAAGTGGGCGGGCGAAACATTCAGTACTTC.

The sample holds a few counts of this clonotype. The gene calls are TRBV7-9 and TRBJ2-4; 8 nucleotides line up with TRBD1. Germline assignment: CDR1 SEHNR and CDR2 FQNEAQ (reference sequence). CDR3 length: 17 residues. The V segment lost 3 bases and the J segment 1 base; nucleotides outside the gene matches: 8. In DNA form, the CDR3 reads TGTGCCAGCAGCTTTAGCCTGCAGGGGGCCGCCAAAAACATTCAGTACTTC. Encoded protein: CASSFSLQGAAKNIQYF.

The chain employs TRBV5-1 and TRBJ1-2; TRBD1 agrees at 8 bases. This CDR3 has 14 residues. Germline CDR1 is SGHRS and CDR2 is YFSETQ. The V segment lost 0 bases and the J segment 5 bases; nucleotides outside the gene matches: 3. Here the CDR3 DNA reads TGCGCCAGCAGCTTGGAACAGGGGGGATATGGCTACACCTTC. Protein product: CASSLEQGGYGYTF.

In this sample, this clonotype turned up many times. V and J are TRBV28 and TRBJ1-1; D is undetermined. The length of the CDR3 is 14 residues. Germline assignment: CDR1 MDHEN and CDR2 SYDVKM. V gave up 5 bases and J gave up 4 bases, with 14 bases separating them. The CDR3 here is CASSPPGGLTEAFF. The CDR3 coding sequence is TGTGCCAGCAGTCCCCCCGGTGGCCTCACTGAAGCTTTCTTT. Based on the CDR3 plus reference TRBV28 and TRBJ1-1, the full variable domain is DVKVTQSSRYLVKRTGEKVFLECVQDMDHENMFWYRQDPGLGLRLIYFSYDVKMKEKGDIPEGYSVSREKKERFSLILESASTNQTSMYLCASSPPGGLTEAFFGQGTRLTVV.

The chain is built from TRBV27 and TRBJ2-4; D not resolved. This CDR3 is built from 13 residues. Trimming removed 3 bases at V and 1 base at J, with 4 bases between. Germline V gene lookup returns CDR1 MNHEY and CDR2 SMNVEV (reference sequence). CDR3 nucleotide sequence: TGTGCCAGCAGTTTCGCGGCCAAAAACATTCAGTACTTC. Residues: CASSFAAKNIQYF.

The chain's CDR3 is CASSLGVTGPGNTIYF. The CDR3 nucleotides read TGTGCCAGCAGCTTAGGGGTTACAGGCCCTGGAAACACCATATATTTT. V usage is TRBV11-2 and J usage is TRBJ1-3, with D maybe TRBD1 (5 bases). Trimming pared 1 base from V and 2 bases from J, leaving 12 bases between. The CDR3 contains 16 residues. The germline gives CDR1 SGHAT, CDR2 FQNNGV.

This clonotype was detected a few times. This chain joins TRBV30 and TRBJ2-7; D uncertain. The CDR3 extends over 12 amino acids. Germline V gives CDR1 GTSNPN, CDR2 SVGIG (reference sequence). The ends were cut back, 0 bases at V and 6 bases at J, with 9 bases in the middle. CDR3 residues: CAWSVSTSEQYF. The CDR3 DNA follows: TGTGCCTGGAGTGTTTCTACCAGCGAGCAGTACTTC.

This clonotype has ten or more counts. The chain employs TRBV5-8 and TRBJ2-3; D may be TRBD1 (5 bases). The CDR3 has 15 residues. The V gene's germline CDR1 is SGHTS and CDR2 YDEGEE. V was pared by 5 bases and J by 0 bases, with 13 bases between. CDR3 loop: CASSRDSPSTDTQYF. The CDR3 coding sequence is TGTGCCAGCAGTCGCGACAGCCCTAGCACAGATACGCAGTATTTT. The full variable domain, rest sourced from reference TRBV5-8 and TRBJ2-3, is EAGVTQSPTHLIKTRGQQATLRCSPISGHTSVYWYQQALGLGLQFLLWYDEGEERNRGNFPPRFSGRQFPNYSSELNVNALELEDSALYLCASSRDSPSTDTQYFGPGTRLTVL.

The chain carries TRBV6-6 and TRBJ2-1; 11 bases are shared with TRBD2. The CDR3 consists of 17 residues. Per germline, CDR1 MNHNY and CDR2 SVGAGI (reference sequence). V was pared by 0 bases and J by 6 bases, with 7 bases of the junction left unmatched. In DNA, the CDR3 is TGTGCCAGCAGTTACTCGGCTAGCGGGAGGCCCACCAATGAGCAGTTCTTC. Translation: CASSYSASGRPTNEQFF.

This clonotype appeared a few times. This chain connects TRBV20-1 to TRBJ2-7; possibly TRBD1 or TRBD2 for D (5 bases each). The germline gives CDR1 DFQATT, CDR2 SNEGSKA (reference sequence). Deletions cut 5 bases from V and 5 bases from J, with 13 bases between. CDR3 length: 12 residues. The CDR3 coding sequence is TGCAGTGCTTCCGGGACCCTGGACGAGCAGTACTTC. Protein: CSASGTLDEQYF.